The present T cell receptor (beta chain) was sequenced within a study of T cells in localized non-small cell lung cancer. The CDR3 is made up of 14 amino acids. Germline V lookup: CDR1 SNHLY, CDR2 FYNNEI. The V and J ends lost 6 bases and 12 bases, in that order; junction bases with no gene match: 8. Libraries were prepared by immunoSEQ multiplex PCR; TCRdb keeps only in-frame clonotypes and omits some of them. The table includes around 16,000 clones, about 89% detected once. Concerning this clone: The target antigen is unknown.

General study findings and limits: Adjacent lung had a median about 55 of the 100 largest tumor clones. Only one tumor region was sequenced, so heterogeneity remains possible.

This TCR was sampled from a female donor over 55 with stage III squamous cell lung carcinoma. Sequenced material: peripheral blood, taken before any cancer treatment. This rearrangement joins TRBV2 to TRBJ2-1; TRBD2 matches at 13 bases. CDR3 amino acids: CASSRTSGSGGQFF. The CDR3 bases are TGTGCCAGCAGCCGGACTAGCGGGAGCGGTGGGCAGTTCTTC.